This TCR beta chain is drawn from a study of cytomegalovirus exposure and HLA in healthy donors (dated by TCRdb to 2015 to 2018). Looking at the study overall: An earlier analysis of a few hundred of the donors reported under 300 Gb of sequence data and some 110 million unique TCR beta sequences obtained from around 170 million T cells. An early release covering roughly 600 HLA-typed donors comprised about 300 gigabases of sequencing data and roughly 86 million unique TCR sequences. Among the roughly 400 genotyped donors, 81% belonged to the genetic ancestry cluster associated with self-reported Caucasian donors. The aim of the study was to test whether cataloging public T cell receptors could identify signatures of past pathogen exposure. Using immunosequencing, the study profiled T cell repertoires from about 650 subjects and related those repertoires to cytomegalovirus serostatus. In addition to the first cohort of about 650 subjects, a separate validation cohort of approximately 130 different subjects was used. The study combined high-throughput TCR immunosequencing, statistical association of individual TCRs with disease status, and machine learning to predict cytomegalovirus infection status. In a later analysis, previously published TCR beta repertoires from 670 or so donors were re-analyzed and high-resolution HLA genotyping was added so that TCR occurrence patterns could be studied. Rather than drawing on any new phenotypic data, the later analysis identified candidate immune exposures from TCR beta sequences and the way those sequences occurred across donors. To decide whether each TCR beta V gene segment behaved as functional or pseudogenic, an earlier analysis of 587 of the donors relied on high-throughput TCR beta sequencing. Donor age, sex, ethnicity and CMV serostatus were compiled alongside the repertoire data. A later genetic analysis used genome-wide SNP genotypes for about 60% of the roughly 700 donors, treating that subset as a discovery cohort. Every repertoire in the discovery cohort had been generated on one and the same sequencing platform. HLA typing covered class I and class II loci at four-digit resolution. The number of typed donors differed by locus: roughly 629-630 for A, B, C, DRB1 and DQB1; approximately 520 for DQA1; around 610 for DPA1; and some 450 for DPB1. Because of strong linkage in the cohort, five DR-DQ haplotypes were treated as single units for association and clustering. Among about 400 genotyped donors of the cohort, an average of roughly 230,000 unique TCR beta nucleotide sequences was sequenced per donor, of which 15% to 20% were non-productive.

The cohort comprised 666 healthy bone marrow donors. At the time of sampling, all cohort members were nominally healthy, though unrecorded immune exposures were likely present. The donor tested CMV seronegative, placing the donor among the 350 or so seronegative members of the cohort. Each donor provided a peripheral blood sample, and peripheral blood mononuclear cells were used for TCR beta sequencing. Genomic DNA extraction from the blood cell samples was performed with the Qiagen DNeasy Blood Extraction Kit. The investigation overall reported the following: In vitro tests confirmed that three of the cytomegalovirus-associated TCR beta chains recognize cytomegalovirus antigens. Sequencing depth was assumed to be roughly uniform across donors in the presence/absence analyses, though that assumption may not hold. In an earlier analysis of 587 of the donors, most TCR beta V segments were observed in productive rearrangements about 87% or about 30% of the time, broadly matching IMGT annotations. Because counts were too low, seventeen rarely observed V segments, including chromosome 9 orphons, were excluded from the earlier analysis of 587 of the donors. Compared with equally common non-associated chains, HLA-associated TCR beta chains in a later analysis were more clonally expanded and had lower generation probabilities. The 87-base-pair reads could not distinguish some IMGT-functional V segments, including TRBV6-2 and TRBV6-3, so those segments were excluded. According to a later analysis, most CMV-associated TCR beta chains appeared to be HLA-restricted, and the HLA associations seemed to be driven largely by CMV exposure. Most TCR sequences were seen in very few donors, while some public TCRs were found in many individuals. In a later analysis, TCR association rates were found to vary across HLA loci, with the most associated TCRs seen for DRB1 alleles and the fewest for HLA-C alleles. This cohort had only TCR beta chains sequenced, and the lack of alpha or paired-chain data limited which features could be detected. Linkage disequilibrium might explain the correlated functional status among segregating V segments, but an unknown experimental factor could not be ruled out. An association between a missense DCLRE1C variant and V-gene and J-gene trimming of TCR beta chains was found in a later genetic analysis and replicated in an independent cohort. In a later analysis, several top co-occurrence clusters were reported to appear linked to parvovirus B19, influenza, CMV and Epstein-Barr virus. The study gave a list of around 170 TCR beta chains associated with cytomegalovirus. Immune exposure information for the cohort was limited to CMV serostatus. According to a later genetic analysis, donors in an Asian-associated ancestry cluster had fewer N-insertions in productive TCRs than the roughly 700-donor mean. A further reported finding was that TCR beta sequences accurately predicted the HLA-A and HLA-B alleles for most subjects in the first cohort. It was suggested by the authors that the approach could potentially be generalized to other disease states and immunological phenotypes. A later analysis associated about 17,000 TCR beta sequences with specific HLA alleles at a false discovery rate of 0.05. Strong co-occurrence of HLA alleles, especially DR and DQ, made assigning TCR associations to individual alleles difficult. The classifier was reported to diagnose cytomegalovirus status with high specificity and sensitivity in both the original cohort and the validation cohort. A group of highly shared sequence variants was considered likely to be a technical artifact of the sequencing pipeline. Because HLA typing was missing for some donors at each locus, association tests included only the typed subset.

Concerning this clone: Its antigen remains undetermined. The input lacks base qualities; no much larger clone sits a single base away.

There are 16 amino acids in the CDR3, from cysteine to phenylalanine inclusive. The CDR3 DNA has 48 bases and is translated from base 1. V drops 11 bases and J drops 8 bases, leaving 28 bases in between. From the germline V gene (reference sequence), CDR1 is LNHDA and CDR2 is SQIVND. The library was produced with the immunoSEQ multiplex PCR assay. For the multiplex PCR, a mixture combining 60 forward primers for TCR Vbeta segments and 13 reverse primers for TCR Jbeta segments was used. A multiplex PCR assay on genomic DNA amplified the CDR3 region of rearranged TCR beta genes. Amplified TCR beta libraries were sequenced as 87-base-pair reads on the Illumina HiSeq System. The original methods were these. Across the 700 or so repertoires, a later analysis counted around 80 million unique TCR beta chains, some 11 million of which were shared by at least two donors. A nearest-neighbor algorithm error-corrected the raw reads and collapsed the reads into unique sequences, merging closely related sequences to remove PCR and sequencing errors. V, D and J gene segments were assigned by aligning CDR3 sequences to IMGT reference sequences. Each retained sequence needed at least a six-nucleotide match to both a V gene segment and a J gene segment. Rearrangements were called productive when the CDR3 lacked stop codons and stayed in frame with V and J; all others were non-productive. Following IMGT convention, CDR3 was defined as the stretch from the second conserved V-encoded cysteine up to the conserved J-encoded phenylalanine. The earlier analysis of about 530 of the donors excluded any sequence lacking an unambiguous match to a single V gene segment. In an earlier analysis of a few hundred of the donors, a V segment was called functional when productive rearrangements were above 56.7%, and segregating when the standard deviation between donors exceeded 5%. A statistical classification framework was built for diagnosing cytomegalovirus status from the catalog of TCR beta chain sequences. In a later analysis, V and J genes were assigned by comparing TCR nucleotide sequences against IMGT/GENE-DB human TR gene sequences. Using the TCRdist pipeline, a later analysis assigned CDR3 sequences along with most-parsimonious VDJ recombination scenarios. In a later analysis, each TCR beta chain was defined by its CDR3 amino acid sequence together with its V-gene family, and reads without a unique V-gene family were excluded. To address suspected cross-contamination and a sequencing artifact, a later analysis removed around 590 highly shared, low-generation-probability nucleotide sequences. In a later analysis, a clonal expansion index was calculated for each public chain from normalized within-repertoire ranks of inferred template counts. In a later analysis, generation probabilities were computed using a VDJ recombination model fitted to out-of-frame rearrangements, and the results were checked against IGoR. Hypergeometric tests were used in a later analysis to score TCR-TCR, TCR-HLA and TCR-CMV co-occurrence, with a repertoire-size bias correction applied to the TCR pairs. A later analysis estimated false discovery rates by permuting HLA or CMV assignments 20 times. In a later analysis, co-occurring TCRs were grouped using DBSCAN, with TCRdist sequence similarity added in when clustering inside HLA-allele-positive subsets. Repertoires with fewer than 30,000 or more than 120,000 public chains, plus five repertoires with anomalous nucleotide sharing, were excluded from co-occurrence clustering. TCRdb retrieved this table from immuneACCESS and kept in-frame rearrangements only. Not all clones are present; in checked studies, unresolved V genes account for under half, and no reason is known for the remainder. D and trimming were read from the DNA, whereas the V and J calls and clone size are those reported in that table. The sample records about 190,000 clones, around 86% of which are singletons. The ten most abundant clones make up 1% to 1.5% of the sample.

The V and J genes are TRBV19 and TRBJ1-5; TRBD1 could be the D gene, as 5 bases match. Material for sequencing was PBMCs. The sequence derives from a young man in good health and CMV-seronegative. At the DNA level, the sequence is TGTGCCCGTTTGGGGGGTTGTTTCGGCGAAGCCAAGCCCCAGCATTTT. Protein translation: CARLGGCFGEAKPQHF. This CDR3, with the reference TRBV19 and TRBJ1-5 proteins standing in past its ends, gives the full variable domain DGGITQSPKYLFRKEGQNVTLSCEQNLNHDAMYWYRQDPGQGLRLIYYSQIVNDFQKGDIAEGYSVSREKKESFPLTVTSAQKNPTAFYLCARLGGCFGEAKPQHFGDGTRLSIL.